These T cell receptor beta chains were read from a single sample in a study of blood T cells in healthy people across ages. Each CDR3 protein gets one entry after TCRdb re-called the 5' RACE reads with MiXCR. The table includes some 760,000 distinct CDR3 sequences, approximately 25% detected once. These data also featured in a second study, about T cells of mothers and their children.

Sequencing was done on a sample of blood. The source of these receptors is a boy younger than 18 in good health. Each CDR3 is given with its conserved first and last residue. The order of the fields is D gene, clone size, V gene, J gene, CDR3 DNA, CDR3 protein. A D gene is named only where the DNA matches it firmly. Clone size is shown for a subset of rows, as once, few, many or a class of expanded clone.

TRBD1	few	TRBV7-9	TRBJ1-2	TGTGCCAGCAGCCCCCTCCGGGACAGGGACCATGGCTACACCTTC	CASSPLRDRDHGYTF
NA	few	TRBV24-1	TRBJ2-1	TGTGCCACCAGTGATTCACCAGGGTTGGGAAATGAGCAGTTCTTC	CATSDSPGLGNEQFF
NA	few	TRBV7-3	TRBJ2-1	TGTGCCAGCAGCTTAGTCTCCGGCAACAATGAGCAGTTCTTC	CASSLVSGNNEQFF
NA	NA	TRBV3-1	TRBJ1-3	TGTGCCAGGAGGACGGACAGCTCTGGAAACACCATATATTTT	CARRTDSSGNTIYF
TRBD1	few	TRBV18	TRBJ1-2	TGTGCCAGCTCACCATCCCTCCAGACAGGGGGGCCCGGCTATGGCTACACCTTC	CASSPSLQTGGPGYGYTF
TRBD1	few	TRBV28	TRBJ2-5	TGTGCCAGCAGACCAGACAGGGGAGAAGAGACCCAGTACTTC	CASRPDRGEETQYF
TRBD2	few	TRBV9	TRBJ2-2	TGTGCCAGCAGCCCGGGGACTAGCTCCGCCCGGGAGCTGTTTTTT	CASSPGTSSARELFF
TRBD2	NA	TRBV28	TRBJ2-5	TGTGCCAGCAGTTTATCTAGCGGGAGGACAGAGACCCAGTACTTC	CASSLSSGRTETQYF
NA	many	TRBV5-1	TRBJ2-7	TGCGCCAGCAGCTTCGGACTGAGCTACGAGCAGTACTTC	CASSFGLSYEQYF
TRBD2	NA	TRBV19	TRBJ2-5	TGTGCCAGTAGTATAGACAGCGGGGGTTTTTATGGGACCCAGTACTTC	CASSIDSGGFYGTQYF
TRBD2	NA	TRBV20-1	TRBJ2-5	TGCAGTGCTAGAGATCTGACGGGAGGGCCGTGGGAGCAGTACTTC	CSARDLTGGPWEQYF
TRBD1	few	TRBV10-3	TRBJ2-1	TGTGCCATCAGTGAGACTACAGGGGGTGAGCAGTTCTTC	CAISETTGGEQFF
TRBD2	few	TRBV28	TRBJ2-7	TGTGCCAGCAGTTCCCCGGGACTAGAGGGTCTCCACGAGCAGTACTTC	CASSSPGLEGLHEQYF
NA	few	TRBV9	TRBJ2-2	TGTGCCAGCAGCCCCTGGGTTATAGGGACCGGGGAGCTGTTTTTT	CASSPWVIGTGELFF
NA	few	TRBV21-1	TRBJ1-3	TGTGCCAGCAGCAAAGCCATCCGGACAGGGGTAGGGAACACCATATATTTT	CASSKAIRTGVGNTIYF
TRBD2	few	TRBV10-3	TRBJ2-3	TGTGCCATCAGTGGAAGGGGACTAAGTAGCGGGGCTACAGATACGCAGTATTTT	CAISGRGLSSGATDTQYF
NA	once	TRBV7-3	TRBJ2-7	TGTGCCAGCAGCTTGTTGGCCGCCGATGACTACGAGCAGTACTTC	CASSLLAADDYEQYF
TRBD2	few	TRBV13	TRBJ2-7	TGTGCCAGCAGCCTGGAGGCTAGCGGGAAGTACGAGCAGTACTTC	CASSLEASGKYEQYF
NA	few	TRBV10-3	TRBJ2-5	TGTGCCATCAGTGATCCGGGATTCCTCGACAAACAGTACTTC	CAISDPGFLDKQYF
NA	NA	TRBV20-1	TRBJ2-7	TGCAGTGCTAGACCAACCGGACAGTCCTACGAGCAGTACTTC	CSARPTGQSYEQYF